This record concerns one T cell receptor beta chain sequence. Antigen: not known. The DNA ends 3 residues before the CDR3 does, and the rest of the CDR3 is filled in from the germline J gene. Germline V gene lookup returns CDR1 GTSNPN and CDR2 SVGIG (reference sequence). This CDR3 has 12 amino acids. The data originate from a study of Tregs in tolerant kidney transplant recipients. Study information: The nonmyeloablative bone marrow transplants came from related graft donors, with transient mixed chimerism.

Unstimulated regulatory T cells (CD4+CD25+CD127-), CD4+CD25- non-regulatory cells, CD4 and CD8 cells were FACS-sorted from thawed PBMCs. Study-level findings and limits: Validation in larger populations is needed because few patients were studied. Changing PCR primers prevented nucleotide comparison between some patients' samples.

This table comes from immunoSEQ multiplex PCR, and its TCRdb copy is limited to in-frame clones, with some not included. Listed are roughly 50,000 clones; under 0.9% falls within the top ten. The chain couples TRBV30 to TRBJ1-1; D may be TRBD1 (6 bases). This clonotype was sampled from a human donor who received a combined kidney and bone marrow transplant. The source was CD4+ T cells from blood, collected before the transplant. The covered CDR3 bases are TGTGCCTGGAGTACGGAGGACAGCCAA. Protein sequence: CAWSTEDSQ. In full, the CDR3 reads CAWSTEDSQAFF.